Below, 19 T cell receptor beta chains from the same sample are listed, as sequenced in a study of T cell repertoires in cytomegalovirus infection. No antigen has been identified for these receptors. TCRdb used MiXCR to reprocess the reads, holding one entry per CDR3 protein. Found here are some 500,000 distinct CDR3 sequences, 33% of them singletons; the top ten hold roughly a sixth. The specimen was cultured PBMCs, collected from culture after CMV antigen stimulation. Every receptor here comes from a human donor in good health (CMV status not recorded). Some clones in this sample may be carry-over from other donors' samples.

The rearrangement uses TRBV7-2 and TRBJ2-5, with D possibly TRBD1 on 6 matching bases. The CDR3 length is 15 residues. The V gene's germline CDR1 is SGHTA and CDR2 FQGNSA. With 5 bases removed from V and 1 base from J, the gap between germline ends came to 14 bases. The CDR3 DNA is TGTGCCAGCAGCCCCATGCTGACAGGCCAAGAGACCCAGTACTTC. It specifies CASSPMLTGQETQYF.

This clonotype came up a few times. This rearrangement joins TRBV7-9 to TRBJ2-1; D possibly matches TRBD1 or TRBD2 (5 bases each). The CDR3 is made up of 17 amino acids. Trimming cost V 3 bases and J 0 bases, with 15 bases left between them. CDR1 is SEHNR, CDR2 FQNEAQ, per germline (reference sequence). CDR3 DNA: TGTGCCAGCAGCTTTCATGGTGGGACGAGCTCCTACAATGAGCAGTTCTTC. Protein: CASSFHGGTSSYNEQFF. The full variable domain, completed using reference TRBV7-9 and TRBJ2-1, is DTGVSQNPRHKITKRGQNVTFRCDPISEHNRLYWYRQTLGQGPEFLTYFQNEAQLEKSRLLSDRFSAERPKGSFSTLEIQRTEQGDSAMYLCASSFHGGTSSYNEQFFGPGTRLTVL.

The rearrangement uses TRBV2 and TRBJ2-7; no clear D gene. The CDR3 consists of 11 residues. The ends were cut back, 7 bases at V and 9 bases at J, with 13 bases in the middle. From germline, CDR1 is SNHLY and CDR2 FYNNEI. The CDR3 region is CASTEGVVQYF. The CDR3, as DNA: TGTGCCAGCACCGAAGGAGTAGTGCAGTACTTC.

This clonotype occurred many times. The V gene is TRBV12-5, the J gene TRBJ2-1, with 7 bases lining up with TRBD1. This CDR3 spans 15 amino acids. After removal of 6 bases from V and 7 bases from J, the junction contained 12 bases not matched to a gene. CDR1 is LGHNT, CDR2 FRNRAP, per germline. CDR3: CASGPTGVRWNEQFF. As DNA, the CDR3 is TGTGCTAGTGGCCCCACAGGGGTTCGATGGAATGAGCAGTTCTTC. Combining the CDR3 with reference TRBV12-5 and TRBJ2-1 gives the whole variable domain DARVTQTPRHKVTEMGQEVTMRCQPILGHNTVFWYRQTMMQGLELLAYFRNRAPLDDSGMPKDRFSAEMPDATLATLKIQPSEPRDSAVYFCASGPTGVRWNEQFFGPGTRLTVL.

The chain joins TRBV19 to TRBJ2-2; D gene unclear. Deletions cut 5 bases from V and 1 base from J, with 14 bases between. The germline V gene encodes CDR1 LNHDA and CDR2 SQIVND (reference sequence). This CDR3 spans 16 amino acids. The CDR3 nucleotides are TGTGCCAGTAGTTCCCGCGGCAGGCAGAACACCGGGGAGCTGTTTTTT. Protein sequence: CASSSRGRQNTGELFF.

This clonotype was seen only a few times. The chain is built from TRBV7-2 and TRBJ1-4; D might be TRBD1 (5 bases). V was pared by 3 bases and J by 8 bases, with 19 bases between. Per germline, CDR1 SGHTA and CDR2 FQGNSA. The CDR3 runs 16 residues. CDR3 protein: CASSLGRVSSGEKLFF. For the CDR3, the DNA is TGTGCCAGCAGCTTGGGCAGGGTTAGTTCAGGGGAAAAACTGTTTTTT.

V gene TRBV6-2 or TRBV6-3 combines with J gene TRBJ1-1; weak D call: TRBD1 (5 bases). From germline, CDR1 is MNHEY and CDR2 SVGEGT. The V and J ends lost 6 bases and 1 base respectively, with 27 bases between them. The CDR3 is made up of 19 amino acids. The CDR3 spells CASSLRGGGTPTRNTEAFF. CDR3 in DNA: TGTGCCAGCAGCTTACGGGGTGGGGGGACGCCGACTCGGAACACTGAAGCTTTCTTT.

As for this clonotype: With a much larger clone just one base away, this may be a read error. The J gene is TRBJ1-1, the V gene TRBV7-6; 8 positions match TRBD1. In germline, CDR1 is SGHVS, CDR2 FNYEAQ. CDR3 size: 14 residues. The ends lost 5 bases at V and 1 base at J; junction bases unmatched: 3. The CDR3 DNA is TGTGCCAGCAGCCTGGGACAGGAGAACACTGAAGCTTTCTTT. Translating it yields CASSLGQENTEAFF.

This clonotype was detected only a few times. The rearrangement uses TRBV19 and TRBJ2-5; TRBD1 aligns across 10 bases. Germline V lookup: CDR1 LNHDA, CDR2 SQIVND (reference sequence). This CDR3 contains 13 residues. Unmatched junction bases numbered 3, after V lost 7 bases and J lost 4 bases. The CDR3 DNA reads as TGTGCCAGTATCGGACAGGGGGTAGAGACCCAGTACTTC. Residues: CASIGQGVETQYF.

This clonotype turned up a few times. V usage is TRBV24-1 and J usage is TRBJ2-1; no clear D gene. The CDR3 length is 17 residues. Germline assignment: CDR1 KGHDR and CDR2 SFDVKD. The ends were cut back, 0 bases at V and 0 bases at J, with 11 bases in the middle. The CDR3: CATSDLQQGSSYNEQFF. The CDR3 DNA sequence: TGTGCCACCAGTGATTTGCAGCAAGGCAGCTCCTACAATGAGCAGTTCTTC.

This clonotype was observed a handful of times. The chain recombines TRBV4-1 with TRBJ1-5; possible D gene TRBD1, 6 bases. Germline loops: CDR1 MGHRA, CDR2 YSYEKL. The CDR3 length is 14 residues. The germline V and J ends were trimmed by 0 bases and 6 bases, with 9 bases remaining between them. CDR3: CASSQDRGGQPQHF. In DNA, the CDR3 is TGCGCCAGCAGCCAAGACAGGGGCGGTCAGCCCCAGCATTTT.

The table lists this clonotype with a few counts. V usage is TRBV5-6 and J usage is TRBJ1-6, with D unclear. CDR1 is SGHDT and CDR2 is YYEEEE in the germline V gene. The length of the CDR3 is 17 residues. Trimming removed 3 bases at V and 0 bases at J, with 13 bases between. The CDR3: CASSSEWESSYNSPLHF. The CDR3 coding sequence is TGTGCCAGCAGCTCAGAGTGGGAAAGCTCCTATAATTCACCCCTCCACTTT. The full variable domain, its missing parts supplied by reference TRBV5-6 and TRBJ1-6, is DAGVTQSPTHLIKTRGQQVTLRCSPKSGHDTVSWYQQALGQGPQFIFQYYEEEERQRGNFPDRFSGHQFPNYSSELNVNALLLGDSALYLCASSSEWESSYNSPLHFGNGTRLTVT.

The V call is TRBV7-2, the J call TRBJ2-7; 10 nucleotides align to TRBD2. Germline CDR1 reads SGHTA; CDR2 reads FQGNSA. The CDR3 extends over 17 amino acids. V was clipped by 1 base and J by 1 base; unmatched bases: 7. CDR3 DNA sequence: TGTGCCAGCAGCTTAGGGCCTAGCGGGAGTGTATCCTACGAGCAGTACTTC. This translates into CASSLGPSGSVSYEQYF.

In its sample, this clonotype was seen many times. This chain links TRBV27 with TRBJ2-2; D gene unclear. The CDR3 has 13 amino acids. The germline V gene encodes CDR1 MNHEY and CDR2 SMNVEV (reference sequence). V gave up 0 bases and J gave up 6 bases, with 5 bases separating them. The CDR3 spells CASSLSVAGELFF. Here the CDR3 DNA reads TGTGCCAGCAGTTTATCTGTCGCCGGGGAGCTGTTTTTT.

The CDR3 is CASSLLGGGEKLFF. CDR3 DNA: TGTGCCAGCAGTCTTCTTGGAGGCGGTGAAAAACTGTTTTTT. The V call is TRBV12-3 or TRBV12-4, the J call TRBJ1-4; D is unresolved. The V and J ends lost 5 bases and 7 bases respectively, with 14 bases between them. CDR3 length: 14 amino acids.

This clonotype appeared once. This chain uses TRBV11-2 with TRBJ2-3; D possibly matches TRBD1 or TRBD2 (6 bases each). The germline V and J ends were trimmed by 1 base and 8 bases, with 16 bases remaining between them. The V gene's germline CDR1 is SGHAT and CDR2 FQNNGV. The CDR3 contains 15 residues. The chain's CDR3 is CASSLGGAPQATQYF. The DNA of the CDR3 is TGTGCCAGCAGCTTAGGGGGGGCTCCTCAGGCTACGCAGTATTTT.

Regarding this clonotype: One end of the junction is discordant with germline, which a read error may explain. The J gene is TRBJ2-1, the V gene TRBV4-3, with D possibly called TRBD1 or TRBD2 (5 bases each). The CDR3 is 12 amino acids. Germline-derived CDR1 and CDR2 are LGHNA and YSLEER. In nucleotides, the CDR3 is TGCGCCAGCAGCCAAGATCGCCCGTTGGGGGTCTTC. Translated, it gives CASSQDRPLGVF.

This clonotype was counted only a few times. The chain links TRBV20-1 to TRBJ2-2, with 8 bases matching TRBD2. With 5 bases clipped from V and 4 bases from J, the junction kept 6 bases outside the gene matches. CDR1 is DFQATT, CDR2 SNEGSKA, per germline (reference sequence). CDR3 length equals 14 residues. CDR3 sequence reads: CSARSGSGTGELFF. CDR3 coding DNA: TGCAGTGCTCGAAGCGGGAGTGGCACCGGGGAGCTGTTTTTT.

This clonotype was counted a few times. The chain links TRBV7-6 to TRBJ2-1; 13 bases fit TRBD2. CDR3 length equals 15 residues. The V segment lost 6 bases and the J segment 9 bases; nucleotides outside the gene matches: 8. Germline lookup yields CDR1 SGHVS and CDR2 FNYEAQ. CDR3 in amino acids: CASSSGLAGLPEQFF. The CDR3 DNA reads as TGTGCCAGCAGTTCGGGACTAGCGGGACTTCCTGAGCAGTTCTTC.